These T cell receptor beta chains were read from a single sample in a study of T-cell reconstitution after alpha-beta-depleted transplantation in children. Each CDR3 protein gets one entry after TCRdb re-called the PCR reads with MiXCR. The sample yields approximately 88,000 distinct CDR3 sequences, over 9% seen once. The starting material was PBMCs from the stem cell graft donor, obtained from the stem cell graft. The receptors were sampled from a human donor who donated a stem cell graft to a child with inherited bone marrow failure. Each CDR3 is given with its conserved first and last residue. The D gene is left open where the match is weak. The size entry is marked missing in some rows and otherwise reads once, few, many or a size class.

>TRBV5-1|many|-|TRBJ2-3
CASSLSGLGGDTQYF
TGCGCCAGCAGCTTGTCCGGATTGGGTGGAGATACGCAGTATTTT
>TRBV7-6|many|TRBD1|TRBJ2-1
CASSPRPGQVVEYNEQFF
TGTGCCAGCAGCCCCCGACCGGGACAGGTCGTGGAGTACAATGAGCAGTTCTTC
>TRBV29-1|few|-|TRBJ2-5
CSVDSGLETQYF
TGCAGCGTTGACAGCGGCCTGGAGACCCAGTACTTC
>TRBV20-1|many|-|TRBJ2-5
CSATTIGGQQQETQYF
TGCAGTGCTACTACTATCGGGGGACAGCAACAAGAGACCCAGTACTTC
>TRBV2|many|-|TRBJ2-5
CASSAPGSQETQYF
TGTGCCAGCAGTGCTCCGGGGTCCCAAGAGACCCAGTACTTC
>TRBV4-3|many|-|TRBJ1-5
CASSQEAGDYGQPQHF
TGCGCCAGCAGCCAAGAAGCAGGGGACTATGGTCAGCCCCAGCATTTT
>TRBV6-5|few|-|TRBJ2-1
CASSYGSAGYNEQFF
TGTGCCAGCAGTTACGGTAGCGCGGGGTACAATGAGCAGTTCTTC
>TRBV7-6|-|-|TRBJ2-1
CASSDTLSSYNEQFF
TGTGCCAGCAGCGACACCTTGAGCTCCTACAATGAGCAGTTCTTC
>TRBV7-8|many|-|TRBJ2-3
CASSREGADSDTQYF
TGTGCCAGCAGCCGAGAAGGGGCAGACTCAGATACGCAGTATTTT
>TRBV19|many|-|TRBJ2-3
CASSRLDDTDTQYF
TGTGCCAGTAGTCGGCTAGACGACACAGATACGCAGTATTTT
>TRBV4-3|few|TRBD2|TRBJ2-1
CASSQDRIGSGSVDEQFF
TGCGCCAGCAGCCAAGATAGAATTGGTAGCGGGAGTGTCGATGAGCAGTTCTTC
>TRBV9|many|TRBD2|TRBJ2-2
CASSVDAGGKTGELFF
TGTGCCAGCAGCGTAGATGCGGGAGGAAAAACCGGGGAGCTGTTTTTT
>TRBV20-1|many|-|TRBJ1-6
CSASLDTHSPLHF
TGCAGTGCTAGCCTGGACACCCATTCACCCCTCCACTTT
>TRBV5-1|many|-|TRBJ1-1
CASSLDGVGVSGTEAFF
TGCGCCAGCAGCTTGGATGGGGTTGGGGTATCAGGTACTGAAGCTTTCTTT
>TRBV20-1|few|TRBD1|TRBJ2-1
CSASPRQGLSYNEQFF
TGCAGTGCTAGCCCCCGACAGGGTCTCTCCTACAATGAGCAGTTCTTC
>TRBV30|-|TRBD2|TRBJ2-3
CAWRTSGGTDTQYF
TGTGCCTGGAGGACTAGCGGAGGCACAGATACGCAGTATTTT
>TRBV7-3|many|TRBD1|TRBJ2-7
CASSPTGAYEQYF
TGTGCCAGCAGCCCGACAGGGGCCTACGAGCAGTACTTC
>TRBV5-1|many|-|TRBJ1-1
CASSLVPASEAFF
TGCGCCAGCAGCTTGGTTCCGGCTTCTGAAGCTTTCTTT
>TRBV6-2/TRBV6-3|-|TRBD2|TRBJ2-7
CASKRSSGRTPLYEQYF
TGTGCCAGCAAGAGGAGTAGCGGGAGGACGCCCCTATACGAGCAGTACTTC
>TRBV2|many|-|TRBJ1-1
CASSEVGAENTEAFF
TGTGCCAGCAGTGAAGTGGGGGCGGAGAACACTGAAGCTTTCTTT
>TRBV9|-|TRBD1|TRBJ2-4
CASSHRTGEYKNIQYF
TGTGCCAGCAGCCACCGGACAGGCGAGTACAAAAACATTCAGTACTTC
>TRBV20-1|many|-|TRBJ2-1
CSARGAGKSSYNEQFF
TGCAGTGCTAGGGGTGCGGGAAAGAGCTCCTACAATGAGCAGTTCTTC
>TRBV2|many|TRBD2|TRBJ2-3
CASSKGLAGTDTQYF
TGTGCCAGCAGCAAGGGACTAGCGGGCACAGATACGCAGTATTTT
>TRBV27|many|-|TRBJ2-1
CASSSLGGYNEQFF
TGTGCCAGCAGCTCCCTCGGGGGATACAATGAGCAGTTCTTC
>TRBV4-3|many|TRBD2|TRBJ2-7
CASSQGGSGALSYEQYF
TGCGCCAGCAGCCAAGGGGGTAGCGGGGCCCTCTCCTACGAGCAGTACTTC
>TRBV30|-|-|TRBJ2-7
CAWTQGPYLEQYF
TGTGCCTGGACACAGGGCCCCTATCTCGAGCAGTACTTC
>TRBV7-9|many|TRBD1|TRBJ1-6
CASSQGQGVGSPLHF
TGTGCCAGCAGCCAGGGACAGGGGGTTGGTTCACCCCTCCACTTT
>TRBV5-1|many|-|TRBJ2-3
CASSSTLDTQYF
TGCGCCAGCAGCTCGACCCTGGATACGCAGTATTTT
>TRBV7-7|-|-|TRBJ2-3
CASSLTAGDTQYF
TGTGCTAGCAGCTTAACGGCAGGTGATACGCAGTATTTT
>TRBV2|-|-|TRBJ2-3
CASGGALLYF
TGTGCCAGCGGAGGGGCCCTACTTTATTTT
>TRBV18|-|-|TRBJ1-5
CASSPYGGGQPQHF
TGTGCCAGCTCACCATACGGGGGAGGTCAGCCCCAGCATTTT